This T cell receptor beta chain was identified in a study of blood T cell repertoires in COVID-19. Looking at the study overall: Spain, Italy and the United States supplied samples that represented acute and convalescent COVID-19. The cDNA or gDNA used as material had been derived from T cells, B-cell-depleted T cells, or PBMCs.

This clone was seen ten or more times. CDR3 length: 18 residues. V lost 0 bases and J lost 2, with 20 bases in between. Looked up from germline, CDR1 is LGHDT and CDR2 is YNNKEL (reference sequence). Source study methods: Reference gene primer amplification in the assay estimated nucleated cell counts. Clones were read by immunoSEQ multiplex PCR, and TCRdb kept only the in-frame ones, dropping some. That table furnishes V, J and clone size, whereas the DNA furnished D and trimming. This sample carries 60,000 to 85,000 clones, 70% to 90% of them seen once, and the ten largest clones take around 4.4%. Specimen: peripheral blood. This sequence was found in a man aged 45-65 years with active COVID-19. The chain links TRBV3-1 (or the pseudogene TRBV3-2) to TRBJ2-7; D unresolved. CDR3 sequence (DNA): TGTGCCAGCAGCCAAGATAGCCCCCCCCGACGGCGAACCTACGAGCAGTACTTC. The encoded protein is CASSQDSPPRRRTYEQYF.